Each of the 16 T cell receptor beta chains below was sequenced from the same sample in a study of T cells in Graves' hyperthyroidism and ophthalmopathy. RNA transcripts provided the source from which TCR beta CDR3 regions were amplified. HTBI primers were used for first-round RT-PCR of the TCR CDR3. Each CDR3 protein gets one entry after TCRdb re-called the multiplex PCR reads with MiXCR. Of about 610,000 distinct CDR3 sequences listed, 16% are singletons. Sample: blood. Receptors were obtained from a woman in her thirties or forties with Graves' ophthalmopathy.

This clonotype was recorded a few times. The chain couples TRBV6-1 to TRBJ2-1, with TRBD2 matching 10 bases. The V gene's germline CDR1 is MNHNS and CDR2 SASEGT. Germline trimming cut 6 bases from V and 7 bases from J; bases unmatched to any gene: 18. This CDR3 region has 18 residues. The CDR3 bases are TGTGCCAGCAGACGAAATCTTCTTATAGCGGGGGGTTGGAATGAGCAGTTCTTC. This codes for CASRRNLLIAGGWNEQFF.

This rearrangement joins TRBV12-3 or TRBV12-4 to TRBJ1-4; 7 positions agree with TRBD1. The CDR3 is made up of 16 amino acids. Germline trimming cut 4 bases from V and 7 bases from J; bases unmatched to any gene: 12. CDR3 nucleotides: TGTGCCAGCAGTTCGCCCCACAAGACAGGGTCTGAAAAACTGTTTTTT. Protein: CASSSPHKTGSEKLFF.

This clonotype was seen at least ten times. CDR3 protein: CASSRYPHEEAFF. The CDR3 DNA reads as TGTGCCAGCAGCCGTTACCCTCATGAAGAAGCTTTCTTT. The chain employs TRBV13 and TRBJ1-1, with D uncertain. CDR1 PRHDT and CDR2 FYEKMQ come from the germline V gene (reference sequence). V lost 5 bases and J lost 8, with 15 bases in between. There are 13 residues in the CDR3.

This clonotype occurred once. The gene calls are TRBV5-4 and TRBJ2-7; possible D gene TRBD1, 6 bases. Trimming cost V 0 bases and J 3 bases, with 10 bases left between them. The CDR3 contains 14 residues. CDR1 SGHNT and CDR2 YYREEE come from the germline V gene (reference sequence). As DNA, the CDR3 is TGTGCCAGCAGCTTGGAAGGGGGACGCTACGAGCAGTACTTC. Translating it yields CASSLEGGRYEQYF.

The V gene is TRBV25-1, the J gene TRBJ1-4; D remains ambiguous. V dropped 3 bases and J dropped 0 bases, with 2 bases sitting between them. Per germline, CDR1 MGHDK and CDR2 SYGVNS. CDR3 length: 13 amino acids. The CDR3 region has the DNA TGTGCCAGCAGTGATACAACTAATGAAAAACTGTTTTTT. This gives the protein CASSDTTNEKLFF.

This clonotype was found many times. The chain is built from TRBV7-3 and TRBJ2-1; D is uncertain. V dropped 6 bases and J dropped 5 bases, with 11 bases sitting between them. The CDR3 is 13 residues long. CDR1 and CDR2 from the germline V gene are SGHTA and FQGTGA. The CDR3 sequence is CASSKFGDNEQFF. The CDR3 bases are TGTGCCAGCAGTAAATTTGGGGACAATGAGCAGTTCTTC.

The sample holds many counts of this clonotype. This chain uses TRBV7-6 with TRBJ2-1; the match to TRBD2 covers 10 bases. The CDR3 sequence is 14 residues long. The V and J ends lost 1 base and 8 bases, in that order; junction bases with no gene match: 2. CDR1 SGHVS and CDR2 FNYEAQ come from the germline V gene. The CDR3 nucleotides are TGTGCCAGCAGCTTAGTTCTAGCGGGAGATGAGCAGTTCTTC. This gives the protein CASSLVLAGDEQFF.

There are a few counts of this clonotype. The chain has TRBV29-1 and TRBJ1-1; no clear D. Between the trimmed V and J ends, which lost 5 bases and 7 bases, there was a span of 14 bases. The CDR3 is 12 amino acids. Per the germline V gene, CDR1 is SQVTM and CDR2 is ANQGSEA. The CDR3 region has the DNA TGCAGCGTTTTCTACTCCGGGCGTGAAGCTTTCTTT. Translation: CSVFYSGREAFF.

This clonotype has at least ten counts. The chain has TRBV28 and TRBJ2-1; TRBD1 agrees at 9 bases. Germline values: CDR1 MDHEN, CDR2 SYDVKM. V trimming: 5 bases; J trimming: 3 bases; junction bases outside the gene matches: 8. This CDR3 has 16 residues. DNA for the CDR3: TGTGCCAGCAGTCCCACCGGGACAGGGAACTACAATGAGCAGTTCTTC. This translates into CASSPTGTGNYNEQFF. The whole variable domain, remainder taken from reference TRBV28 and TRBJ2-1, is DVKVTQSSRYLVKRTGEKVFLECVQDMDHENMFWYRQDPGLGLRLIYFSYDVKMKEKGDIPEGYSVSREKKERFSLILESASTNQTSMYLCASSPTGTGNYNEQFFGPGTRLTVL.

The chain links TRBV12-3 or TRBV12-4 to TRBJ2-2; 8 nucleotides match TRBD2. The CDR3 extends over 13 amino acids. The V and J ends lost 6 bases and 3 bases, in that order; junction bases with no gene match: 0. As DNA, the CDR3 is TGTGCCAGCAGGGGACTAGACACCGGGGAGCTGTTTTTT. As protein: CASRGLDTGELFF.

J is TRBJ1-3 and V is TRBV11-2; 7 positions match TRBD1. Germline V gene lookup returns CDR1 SGHAT and CDR2 FQNNGV. There are 16 residues in the CDR3. Trimming at V came to 5 bases and at J to 3 bases, leaving 10 bases not matched to a gene. CDR3 amino acids: CASSPRGRDSGNTIYF. For the CDR3, the DNA is TGTGCCAGCAGCCCTAGAGGGAGGGACAGTGGAAACACCATATATTTT.

This clonotype was recorded many times. This chain links TRBV6-1 with TRBJ2-1; TRBD2 agrees at 14 bases. Germline trimming cut 4 bases from V and 8 bases from J; bases unmatched to any gene: 4. CDR1 is MNHNS and CDR2 is SASEGT in the germline V gene. The CDR3 contains 15 residues. The CDR3 spells CASSVTSGGAHEQFF. DNA for the CDR3: TGTGCCAGCAGTGTGACTAGCGGGGGGGCCCATGAGCAGTTCTTC.

The V call is TRBV7-9, the J call TRBJ1-2; D possibly corresponds to TRBD1 (6 bases). This CDR3 has 13 amino acids. Germline V gene lookup returns CDR1 SEHNR and CDR2 FQNEAQ (reference sequence). V was trimmed by 5 bases and J by 10 bases, leaving 17 bases between them. CDR3 in amino acids: CASSLTGFDDYTF. DNA of the CDR3: TGTGCCAGCAGCCTTACAGGGTTTGACGACTACACCTTC.

This chain links TRBV4-1 with TRBJ1-1; D may be TRBD1 (6 bases). The germline gives CDR1 MGHRA, CDR2 YSYEKL. Trimming shortened V by 0 bases and J by 3 bases, and 17 bases separated the two germline ends. This CDR3 has 17 residues. DNA for the CDR3: TGCGCCAGCAGCCAAGACCGGCCCCCAGGGGAGGACACTGAAGCTTTCTTT. Translated: CASSQDRPPGEDTEAFF.

The chain combines TRBV12-3 or TRBV12-4 with TRBJ2-7; D remains ambiguous. The CDR3 spans 10 residues. V gave up 4 bases and J gave up 7 bases, with 5 bases separating them. CDR3 in DNA: TGTGCCAGCAGTTCCATTGAGCAGTACTTC. Translating it yields CASSSIEQYF.

V gene TRBV28 combines with J gene TRBJ1-2; perhaps TRBD1 as D (5 bases). V lost 5 bases and J 4 bases, leaving 17 bases between the germline ends. Germline V gives CDR1 MDHEN, CDR2 SYDVKM. This CDR3 is 15 amino acids long. In nucleotides, the CDR3 is TGTGCCAGCAGTGGGGGAGGGGCTCTTGTCTATGGCTACACCTTC. The encoded protein is CASSGGGALVYGYTF.